This TCR beta chain comes out of a study of OX40 agonist ivuxolimab in advanced cancers. About the investigation overall: Ivuxolimab was a fully human IgG2 agonistic monoclonal antibody targeting the costimulatory receptor OX40 (CD134). Patients were allowed to have had prior anti-PD-1, anti-PD-L1 or anti-CTLA-4 therapy, and 30% to 40% of the dose-escalation patients had been treated with checkpoint inhibitors. In the dose-escalation cohort, approximately 80% of patients were male, and the mean age was around 60 years with a range of about 20 to 80. Partial responses were achieved by three dose-escalation patients, of whom one had hepatocellular carcinoma and two had cutaneous melanoma. The purpose of peripheral TCRbeta sequencing was to test whether ivuxolimab changed TCR sequence diversity and led to clonal T-cell expansion. Intravenous ivuxolimab was administered to patients every 2 weeks at six dose levels: 0.01, 0.1, 0.3, 1.5, 3 and 10 mg/kg. The paper reports the monotherapy dose-escalation portion (N of about 54 patients) of the phase I ivuxolimab trial. Of the roughly 50 dose-escalation patients, hepatocellular carcinoma was present in 19, melanoma in roughly 15, renal cell carcinoma in 9 and head and neck cancer in 9. The research as a whole found: The antigen specificity of the clonally expanded peripheral T cells was not determined. After ivuxolimab, more expanded clones were found on average in CD8+ T cells than in CD4+ T cells. At doses of 0.1 to 3.0 mg/kg, clonal expansion of both CD4+ and CD8+ blood T cells was observed from baseline to week 6. In the 0.1-3.0 mg/kg groups, partial responders were among the patients with the lowest normalized peripheral clonal expansion, particularly in CD8+ T cells. Low levels of normalized T-cell clonal expansion were also shown by some nonresponding patients.

The CDR3 numbers 15 residues from cysteine through phenylalanine. CDR3 DNA is the only sequence kept; it has 45 bases, read in frame from the first base. The CDR1 and CDR2 encoded by the germline V gene are SNHLY and FYNNEI. Unmatched junction bases come to 10, with V trimmed by 5 bases and J by 3 bases. Comment on this clone: There is no known antigen for this receptor. No much larger clone exists at a distance of one base, and base qualities are not known.

The trial excluded patients who had a history of autoimmune disease or were on systemic immunosuppression. Peripheral blood for TCR sequencing was drawn from every dose cohort at baseline, at cycle 4 day 1 and at cycle 7 day 1. Samples were obtained from an open-label, multicenter, first-in-human phase I dose-escalation trial of ivuxolimab. Adults with locally advanced or metastatic melanoma, renal cell, hepatocellular, or head and neck squamous cell carcinoma were enrolled in the trial. Before TCR sequencing, CD4+ T cells and CD8+ T cells were sorted from peripheral blood as separate populations. To sequence the TCRbeta CDR3 region, genomic DNA was isolated from the sorted cells. TCRbeta CDR3 regions were sequenced using the immunoSEQ Assay. This immuneACCESS table, as held by TCRdb, lists in-frame sequences with V and J called but not all clones. Of the missing ones, under half trace to an unresolved V gene in checked studies; the others have no known cause. Recorded for this sample are 50,000 to 65,000 clones; roughly 89% of them occurred a single time. The ten largest clones capture around 12% of the sample.

The source of this sequence is an adult with an advanced solid tumor such as melanoma, head and neck, liver or kidney cancer. This specimen consisted of CD4+ or CD8+ T cells sorted from blood, obtained in a trial of the OX40 agonist ivuxolimab. Rearrangement joined TRBV2 to TRBJ2-7, and 7 bases in between align with TRBD1. The CDR3 amino acid sequence is: CASSHSRDRGYEQYF. In nucleotide form, the sequence is TGTGCCAGCAGTCACTCCCGGGACAGAGGCTACGAGCAGTACTTC.